This T cell receptor (beta chain) derives from a study of cytomegalovirus exposure and HLA in healthy donors. Vbeta (60) and Jbeta (13) primers were used in the PCR. Data came from immunoSEQ multiplex PCR; TCRdb stores just in-frame clones and leaves some out. The table has 210,000 or so clones, around 76% seen once. The germline V gene encodes CDR1 SGHTA and CDR2 FQGTGA. CDR3 length: 16 amino acids. The junction had 7 bases not matched to a gene; V was cut back by 4 bases and J by 8 bases. These donors counted as nominally healthy when sampled, but unrecorded immune exposures were likely. The TCR sequence derives from a man between 18 and 29 years old in good health and CMV-seronegative. The rearrangement links TRBV7-3 to TRBJ2-1; TRBD2 matches 14 bases. Sample: PBMCs. The CDR3 DNA reads as TGTGCCAGCAGCTACGGACTAGCGGGAGGACGGGATGAGCAGTTCTTC. Translation gives CASSYGLAGGRDEQFF.